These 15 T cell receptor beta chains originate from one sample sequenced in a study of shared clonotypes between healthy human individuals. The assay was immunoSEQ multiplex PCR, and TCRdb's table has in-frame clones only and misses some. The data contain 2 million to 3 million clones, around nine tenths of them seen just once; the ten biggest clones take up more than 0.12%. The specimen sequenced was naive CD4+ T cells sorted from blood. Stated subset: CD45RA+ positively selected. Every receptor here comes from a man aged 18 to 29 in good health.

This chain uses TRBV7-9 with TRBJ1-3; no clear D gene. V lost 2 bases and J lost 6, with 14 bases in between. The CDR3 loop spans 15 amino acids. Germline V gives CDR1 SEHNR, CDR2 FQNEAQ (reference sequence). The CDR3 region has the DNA TGTGCCAGCAGCTTATGGTCTACCATTGAAAACACCATATATTTT. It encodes CASSLWSTIENTIYF.

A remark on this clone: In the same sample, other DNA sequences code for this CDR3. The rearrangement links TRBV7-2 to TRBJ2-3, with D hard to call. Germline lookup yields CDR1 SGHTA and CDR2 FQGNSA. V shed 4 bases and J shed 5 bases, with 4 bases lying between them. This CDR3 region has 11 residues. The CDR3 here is CASSSKDTQYF. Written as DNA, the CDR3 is TGTGCCAGCAGCTCAAAAGATACGCAGTATTTT.

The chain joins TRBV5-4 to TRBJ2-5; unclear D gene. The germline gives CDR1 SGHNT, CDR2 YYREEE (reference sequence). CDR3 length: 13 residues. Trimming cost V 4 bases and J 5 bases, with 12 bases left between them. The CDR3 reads CASSAQWWETQYF. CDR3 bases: TGTGCCAGCAGCGCCCAATGGTGGGAGACCCAGTACTTC.

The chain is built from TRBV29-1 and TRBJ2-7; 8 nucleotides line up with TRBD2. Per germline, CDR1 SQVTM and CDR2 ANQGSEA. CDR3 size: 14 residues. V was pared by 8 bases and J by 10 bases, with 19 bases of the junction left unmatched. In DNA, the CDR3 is TGCAGCCCTCCAGCGAGCGGGAGTCTTCGTCTACAGTACTTC. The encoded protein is CSPPASGSLRLQYF.

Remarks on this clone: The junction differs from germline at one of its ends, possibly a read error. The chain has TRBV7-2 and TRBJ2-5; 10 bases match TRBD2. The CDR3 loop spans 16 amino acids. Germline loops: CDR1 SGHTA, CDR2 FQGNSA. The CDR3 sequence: CASSLLGLAVQGTQYF. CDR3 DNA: TGTGCCAGCAGCTTGCTTGGACTAGCGGTCCAAGGGACCCAGTACTTC.

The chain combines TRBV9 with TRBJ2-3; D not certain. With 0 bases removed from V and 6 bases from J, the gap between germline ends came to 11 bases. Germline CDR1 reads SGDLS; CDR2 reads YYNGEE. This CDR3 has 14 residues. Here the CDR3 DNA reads TGTGCCAGCAGCGTAGCTAACTCTGGCGATACGCAGTATTTT. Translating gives CASSVANSGDTQYF. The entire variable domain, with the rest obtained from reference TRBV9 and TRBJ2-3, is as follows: DSGVTQTPKHLITATGQRVTLRCSPRSGDLSVYWYQQSLDQGLQFLIQYYNGEERAKGNILERFSAQQFPDLHSELNLSSLELGDSALYFCASSVANSGDTQYFGPGTRLTVL.

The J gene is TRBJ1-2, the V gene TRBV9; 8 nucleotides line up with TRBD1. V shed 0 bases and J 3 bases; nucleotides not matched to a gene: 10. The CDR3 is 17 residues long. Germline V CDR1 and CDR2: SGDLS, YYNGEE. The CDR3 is CASSVALIGTGDYGYTF. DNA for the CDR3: TGTGCCAGCAGCGTAGCCTTAATCGGGACAGGCGACTATGGCTACACCTTC.

The CDR3 DNA reads TGCGCCAGCAGCCCGTCGGCTAGCGGGAGCGAGCAGTACTTC. Translation gives CASSPSASGSEQYF. The chain links TRBV5-1 to TRBJ2-7; 10 nucleotides match TRBD2. The V segment lost 4 bases and the J segment 6 bases; nucleotides outside the gene matches: 7. Germline V CDR1 and CDR2: SGHRS, YFSETQ. The length of the CDR3 is 14 residues.

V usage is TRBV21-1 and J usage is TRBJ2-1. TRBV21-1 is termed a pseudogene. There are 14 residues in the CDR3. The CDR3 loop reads CASSHGTSCNEQFF. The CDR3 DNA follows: TGTGCCAGCAGCCACGGGACCTCCTGCAATGAGCAGTTCTTC.

CDR3 DNA sequence: TGTGCCAGCAGCTTAACCGGACTTCAGCGGGCGTATTTT. It codes for CASSLTGLQRAYF. The V gene is TRBV7-6, the J gene TRBJ2-3; D perhaps matches TRBD2 (6 bases). V was cut by 2 bases and J by 14 bases, with 17 bases left in between. Germline CDR1 SGHVS, CDR2 FNYEAQ. The length of the CDR3 is 13 residues.

This CDR3 is CAWSPQQAGEQYF. DNA for the CDR3: TGTGCCTGGAGCCCCCAACAGGCTGGCGAGCAGTACTTC. The chain combines TRBV30 with TRBJ2-7; maybe TRBD1 (5 bases). The V gene lost 3 bases and the J gene lost 6 bases, with 15 bases spanning the gap. CDR3 length: 13 residues. In germline, CDR1 is GTSNPN, CDR2 SVGIG (reference sequence).

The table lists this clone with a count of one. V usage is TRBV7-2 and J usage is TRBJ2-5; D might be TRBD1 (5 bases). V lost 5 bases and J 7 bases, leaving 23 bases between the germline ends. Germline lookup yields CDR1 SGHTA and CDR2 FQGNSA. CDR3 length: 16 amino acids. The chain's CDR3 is CASSPLGYGAERTQYF. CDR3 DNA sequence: TGTGCCAGCAGCCCCCTTGGCTATGGGGCCGAGAGGACCCAGTACTTC.

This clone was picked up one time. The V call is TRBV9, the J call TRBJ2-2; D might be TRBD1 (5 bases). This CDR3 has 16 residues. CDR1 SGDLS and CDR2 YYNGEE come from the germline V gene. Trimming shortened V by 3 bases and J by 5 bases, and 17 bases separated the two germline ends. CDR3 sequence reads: CASSATGLGDTGELFF. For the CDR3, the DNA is TGTGCCAGCAGCGCCACAGGCTTAGGGGATACCGGGGAGCTGTTTTTT.

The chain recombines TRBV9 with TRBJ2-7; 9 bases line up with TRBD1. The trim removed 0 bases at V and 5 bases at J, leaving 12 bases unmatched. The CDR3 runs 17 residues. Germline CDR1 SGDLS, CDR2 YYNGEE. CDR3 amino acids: CASSVAGWGQGSHEQYF. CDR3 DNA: TGTGCCAGCAGCGTAGCGGGTTGGGGACAGGGTTCCCACGAGCAGTACTTC.

The DNA for the CDR3 is TGTGCAAGTCGCCATCATTTTTGGGGGGGTGAAAAACTGTTTTTT. It specifies CASRHHFWGGEKLFF. The rearrangement uses TRBV12-2 and TRBJ1-4. TRBV12-2 is noted as a pseudogene. This CDR3 region has 15 residues.